This entry lists 21 T cell receptor beta chains sequenced from one sample in a study of shared clonotypes between healthy human individuals. Positively selected for CCR7, the CD45RO-negative cells used as naive CD8 cells excluded terminally differentiated effector memory CD45RA+ cells. The protocol was immunoSEQ multiplex PCR, while the TCRdb copy is restricted to in-frame clones and leaves out a portion. The sample lists roughly 2.1 million clones, 90% to 95% occurring once. Input material: naive CD8+ T cells from PBMCs. These receptors all stem from a man aged 18-30 years in good health. Some clones in this sample may be carry-over from other donors' samples.

The chain joins TRBV28 to TRBJ2-3; possible D gene TRBD2, 5 bases. Per germline, CDR1 MDHEN and CDR2 SYDVKM. Trimming cost V 5 bases and J 2 bases, with 14 bases left between them. The CDR3 runs 15 residues. The CDR3 loop reads CASSQPRELTDTQYF. Written as DNA, the CDR3 is TGTGCCAGCAGTCAACCCCGGGAACTCACAGATACGCAGTATTTT.

This chain connects TRBV27 to TRBJ2-2; TRBD2 aligns across 9 bases. CDR1 is MNHEY and CDR2 is SMNVEV in the germline V gene (reference sequence). The CDR3 runs to 16 residues. The ends lost 5 bases at V and 3 bases at J; junction bases unmatched: 7. The chain's CDR3 is CASSPVAGEYTGELFF. In DNA form, the CDR3 reads TGTGCCAGCAGTCCCGTAGCGGGAGAGTACACCGGGGAGCTGTTTTTT.

The V gene is TRBV7-9, the J gene TRBJ2-2; 9 bases align to TRBD1. Germline V lookup: CDR1 SEHNR, CDR2 FQNEAQ (reference sequence). V gave up 5 bases and J gave up 3 bases; unmatched junction bases: 4. The CDR3 runs to 15 residues. For the CDR3, the DNA is TGTGCCAGCAGCACTCGACAGGGGGACACCGGGGAGCTGTTTTTT. This encodes CASSTRQGDTGELFF.

The rearrangement joins TRBV7-6 to TRBJ2-7; 8 bases map to TRBD2. Germline assignment: CDR1 SGHVS and CDR2 FNYEAQ. Trimming removed 7 bases from V and 3 bases from J; junction bases left unmatched: 8. The CDR3 totals 14 residues. The CDR3 DNA is TGTGCCAGCACCCGGGGGGGGTACCGCTACGAGCAGTACTTC. Residues: CASTRGGYRYEQYF.

The chain links TRBV7-2 to TRBJ2-2; a weak D match, TRBD2 (6 bases). V lost 5 bases to trimming and J lost 0 bases, with 10 bases between them. The length of the CDR3 is 15 residues. Germline assignment: CDR1 SGHTA and CDR2 FQGNSA. The CDR3 loop is CASSPRDSNTGELFF. The CDR3 DNA reads as TGTGCCAGCAGCCCCCGGGACTCGAACACCGGGGAGCTGTTTTTT.

The chain couples TRBV5-6 to TRBJ2-6; D might be TRBD2 (5 bases). Trimming removed 1 base at V and 2 bases at J, with 13 bases between. The CDR3 consists of 17 residues. Per the germline V gene, CDR1 is SGHDT and CDR2 is YYEEEE. CDR3 protein: CASSLQVTMTGANVLTF. CDR3 nucleotide sequence: TGTGCCAGCAGCTTGCAGGTGACTATGACTGGGGCCAACGTCCTGACTTTC.

J is TRBJ2-5 and V is TRBV11-2; TRBD2 matches at 10 bases. CDR3 size: 18 residues. Per the germline V gene, CDR1 is SGHAT and CDR2 is FQNNGV. V shed 0 bases, J shed 5 bases, and the junction held 12 bases outside the gene matches. As DNA, the CDR3 is TGTGCCAGCAGCTTAGATGGGGCCCGTCTAGCGGGAGATGAGACCCAGTACTTC. It encodes CASSLDGARLAGDETQYF.

The V call is TRBV18, the J call TRBJ2-7, with D possibly matching TRBD2 (6 bases). This CDR3 has 16 amino acids. Deletions cut 5 bases from V and 0 bases from J, with 17 bases between. CDR1 and CDR2 from the germline V gene are KGHSH and LQKENI. In nucleotides, the CDR3 is TGTGCCAGCTCATCGAACGCGGGACGGGACTCCTACGAGCAGTACTTC. Translated: CASSSNAGRDSYEQYF.

V gene TRBV10-3 combines with J gene TRBJ2-7; 9 bases are a match to TRBD2. Germline V lookup: CDR1 ENHRY, CDR2 SYGVKD. The CDR3 covers 15 residues. V shed 5 bases and J 5 bases; nucleotides not matched to a gene: 10. CDR3 sequence (DNA): TGTGCCATCAGTTGGCGGGAGGGCCTTGGGAACGAGCAGTACTTC. It specifies CAISWREGLGNEQYF.

The V call is TRBV16, the J call TRBJ1-5; TRBD1 matches at 7 bases. Looked up from germline, CDR1 is KGHSY and CDR2 is FQNENV. Trimming removed 4 bases from V and 3 bases from J; junction bases left unmatched: 12. The CDR3 runs to 17 residues. Here the CDR3 DNA reads TGTGCCAGCAGCCTCCCGAGACAGGGACTCCACAATCAGCCCCAGCATTTT. Protein product: CASSLPRQGLHNQPQHF.

V gene TRBV7-9 combines with J gene TRBJ2-7; D perhaps matches TRBD2 (5 bases). In germline, CDR1 is SEHNR, CDR2 FQNEAQ (reference sequence). The CDR3 is made up of 12 amino acids. The V end lost 7 bases, the J end lost 4 bases, and 11 bases lay between the germline ends. This chain's CDR3 is CASMAGGYEQYF. In nucleotides, the CDR3 is TGTGCCAGCATGGCGGGCGGGTACGAGCAGTACTTC.

The chain recombines TRBV11-2 with TRBJ2-7; TRBD2 agrees at 13 bases. The junction had 5 bases not matched to a gene; V was cut back by 3 bases and J by 3 bases. The CDR3 is 16 amino acids. Germline-derived CDR1 and CDR2 are SGHAT and FQNNGV. DNA of the CDR3: TGTGCCAGCAGCTTTCCCGGACTAGCGGGAGTCTACGAGCAGTACTTC. Translation: CASSFPGLAGVYEQYF.

V gene TRBV27 combines with J gene TRBJ2-7; 9 nucleotides align to TRBD1. In germline, CDR1 is MNHEY, CDR2 SMNVEV (reference sequence). This CDR3 comprises 14 residues. Trimming at V came to 6 bases and at J to 5 bases, leaving 8 bases not matched to a gene. CDR3 region: CASSIDRGSHEQYF. CDR3 DNA: TGTGCCAGCAGCATAGACAGGGGGTCCCACGAGCAGTACTTC.

The rearrangement uses TRBV7-6 and TRBJ1-3; TRBD1 might be the D (5 bases). V lost 7 bases, J lost 0 bases, and 25 bases lay in between. There are 19 residues in the CDR3. Looked up from germline, CDR1 is SGHVS and CDR2 is FNYEAQ. CDR3 amino acids: CASTPSWGTAPSSGNTIYF. Here the CDR3 DNA reads TGTGCCAGCACCCCAAGTTGGGGGACCGCCCCGAGCTCTGGAAACACCATATATTTT.

The V call is TRBV4-3, the J call TRBJ1-2, with 7 bases fitting TRBD1. The germline gives CDR1 LGHNA, CDR2 YSLEER. V was pared by 3 bases and J by 0 bases, with 4 bases of the junction left unmatched. The CDR3 has 15 amino acids. CDR3 nucleotide sequence: TGCGCCAGCAGCCACGGACAGGAGACTAACTATGGCTACACCTTC. Its protein product is CASSHGQETNYGYTF.

The gene calls are TRBV7-9 and TRBJ2-1, with 7 bases identical to TRBD2. The length of the CDR3 is 15 residues. With 5 bases clipped from V and 1 base from J, the junction kept 5 bases outside the gene matches. Germline CDR1 reads SEHNR; CDR2 reads FQNEAQ (reference sequence). The CDR3 here is CASSIGLESYNEQFF. The DNA for the CDR3 is TGTGCCAGCAGCATTGGACTAGAATCCTACAATGAGCAGTTCTTC.

V gene TRBV7-9 combines with J gene TRBJ2-1; 8 nucleotides line up with TRBD2. The V gene end was trimmed by 6 bases and the J gene end by 5 bases; junction bases not matched to a gene: 3. Looked up from germline, CDR1 is SEHNR and CDR2 is FQNEAQ (reference sequence). This CDR3 is built from 13 residues. As DNA, the CDR3 is TGTGCCAGCAGAAGGACTAGCAACAATGAGCAGTTCTTC. Translated: CASRRTSNNEQFF.

This clone was seen just once. This chain connects TRBV5-6 to TRBJ2-5; 9 positions match TRBD1. Looked up from germline, CDR1 is SGHDT and CDR2 is YYEEEE. This CDR3 is built from 14 residues. Trimming cost V 2 bases and J 5 bases; bases outside gene matches: 4. The DNA of the CDR3 is TGTGCCAGCAGCTTACAGGGGGCCTGGGAGACCCAGTACTTC. Its protein product is CASSLQGAWETQYF.

CDR3 bases: TGCGCCAGCAGCTTTCGGTCCGGGGAGCTGTTTTTT. As protein: CASSFRSGELFF. The chain carries TRBV5-1 and TRBJ2-2; D gene unclear. Germline V gives CDR1 SGHRS, CDR2 YFSETQ. V dropped 2 bases and J dropped 6 bases, with 5 bases sitting between them. The CDR3 covers 12 residues.

The V gene is TRBV28, the J gene TRBJ2-7, with D unresolved. The CDR3 is made up of 13 amino acids. Germline V gene data show CDR1 as MDHEN and CDR2 as SYDVKM. Trimming shortened V by 9 bases and J by 6 bases, and 18 bases separated the two germline ends. The CDR3 DNA is TGTGCCAGTTCGCGGCATCTAAGTGGCGAGCAGTACTTC. Translation gives CASSRHLSGEQYF.

This chain links TRBV28 with TRBJ2-2, with D perhaps matching TRBD1 (5 bases). Trimming cost V 8 bases and J 0 bases, with 19 bases left between them. The germline V gene encodes CDR1 MDHEN and CDR2 SYDVKM. The CDR3 length is 17 residues. DNA of the CDR3: TGTGCCAGCCTCTCCTTTAGACAGCTCGCGAACACCGGGGAGCTGTTTTTT. This encodes CASLSFRQLANTGELFF.